Reported below is one T cell receptor (beta chain). The antigen remains undetermined. Sequencing was performed with immunoSEQ multiplex PCR; in TCRdb, only in-frame clones are kept and a portion is missing. The table lists more than 65,000 clones, approximately 90% of them singletons. The sampling schedule covered blood at baseline, cycle 4 day 1, and cycle 7 day 1. These data are taken from a study of OX40 agonist ivuxolimab in advanced cancers. For the study at large: Participants could have had prior anti-PD-1, anti-PD-L1 or anti-CTLA-4 therapy, and approximately 40% had some.

Study-wide results and caveats: Clonal expansion in partial responders at 0.1-3.0 mg/kg ranked among the lowest.

The CDR3 contains 16 residues. The ends were cut back, 1 base at V and 2 bases at J, with 14 bases in the middle. Germline CDR1 and CDR2: SGHTA and FQGNSA. This clonotype originated in an adult with an advanced solid tumor such as melanoma, head and neck, liver or kidney cancer. V and J are TRBV7-2 and TRBJ2-5, with TRBD1 as a possible D gene (6 bases). The sample in question was CD4+ or CD8+ T cells sorted from blood, obtained in a trial of the OX40 agonist ivuxolimab. CDR3 in amino acids: CASSLGTVALQETQYF. CDR3 sequence (DNA): TGTGCCAGCAGCTTAGGGACAGTTGCATTACAAGAGACCCAGTACTTC.